This entry lists 5 T cell receptor beta chains sequenced from one sample in a study of Ad26.COV2.S vaccination and SARS-CoV-2 variants. This sample's treatment: approximately 18 received Ad26.COV2.S at low or high dose, single or two shots; roughly five received placebo; per-sample allocation not given. It was on day 63 after the first vaccine or placebo injection that samples were taken. Sequencing used immunoSEQ multiplex PCR; TCRdb keeps in-frame clones, though not all of them. The top ten clones hold around 1.9% of a sample with about 400,000 clones, approximately 89% of them seen once. This sample comprised peripheral blood, obtained in a trial of Ad26.COV2.S vaccine versus placebo. The receptors come from a person aged 18-60 years who received the Ad26.COV2.S COVID-19 vaccine or a placebo.

The V gene is TRBV12-5, the J gene TRBJ2-2; 10 bases are a match to TRBD1. CDR1 is LGHNT, CDR2 FRNRAP, per germline. CDR3 length: 14 residues. Here the CDR3 DNA reads TGTGCGGTCGGGACAGGGGTTTCTACCGGGGAGCTGTTTTTT. Translated: CAVGTGVSTGELFF.

CDR3 bases: TGCGCCAGCAGCCATCACGGACAGGGGAGAGCTTACGAGCAGTACTTC. Translated: CASSHHGQGRAYEQYF. V usage is TRBV4-1 and J usage is TRBJ2-7; 9 nucleotides match TRBD1. With V trimmed by 3 bases and J by 4 bases, 10 bases remained unmatched. Germline V lookup: CDR1 MGHRA, CDR2 YSYEKL. The CDR3 is 16 amino acids.

The chain uses TRBV19 and TRBJ2-2; maybe TRBD1 (7 bases). In germline, CDR1 is LNHDA, CDR2 SQIVND (reference sequence). Trimming stripped 8 bases from V and 6 bases from J, with 16 bases between. The CDR3 totals 14 residues. CDR3 nucleotide sequence: TGTGCCAGTCAGGAGGGGGCCCGCGCCGGGGAGCTGTTTTTT. Translation: CASQEGARAGELFF. The full variable domain, rest sourced from reference TRBV19 and TRBJ2-2, is DGGITQSPKYLFRKEGQNVTLSCEQNLNHDAMYWYRQDPGQGLRLIYYSQIVNDFQKGDIAEGYSVSREKKESFPLTVTSAQKNPTAFYLCASQEGARAGELFFGEGSRLTVL.

The chain combines TRBV4-1 with TRBJ2-7; 8 nucleotides agree with TRBD1. Germline V lookup: CDR1 MGHRA, CDR2 YSYEKL. The V gene end was trimmed by 1 base and the J gene end by 1 base; junction bases not matched to a gene: 9. The CDR3 runs 17 residues. The DNA for the CDR3 is TGCGCCAGCAGCCAAGGAGAGCGGACAGGGACATCCTACGAGCAGTACTTC. Translating it yields CASSQGERTGTSYEQYF.

The V gene is TRBV2, the J gene TRBJ2-7, with TRBD2 matching 10 bases. Losses at the gene ends were 4 bases for V and 6 bases for J; bases not matched to a gene: 12. CDR3 length: 16 amino acids. CDR1 and CDR2 (germline): SNHLY, FYNNEI. In DNA, the CDR3 is TGTGCCAGCAGTGGCCTCTCTAGCGGGAGTCGGGCCGAGCAGTACTTC. Its protein is CASSGLSSGSRAEQYF.